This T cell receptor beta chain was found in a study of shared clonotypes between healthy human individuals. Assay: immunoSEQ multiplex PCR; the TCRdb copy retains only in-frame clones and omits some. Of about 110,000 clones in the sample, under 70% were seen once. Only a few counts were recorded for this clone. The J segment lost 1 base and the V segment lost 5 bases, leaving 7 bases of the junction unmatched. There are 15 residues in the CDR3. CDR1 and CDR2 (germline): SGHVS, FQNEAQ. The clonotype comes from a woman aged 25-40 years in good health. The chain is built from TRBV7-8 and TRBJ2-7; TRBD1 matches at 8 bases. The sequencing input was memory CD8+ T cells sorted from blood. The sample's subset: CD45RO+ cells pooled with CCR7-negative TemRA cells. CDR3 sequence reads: CASSDGQGPSYEQYF. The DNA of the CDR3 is TGTGCCAGCAGCGATGGACAGGGTCCTTCCTACGAGCAGTACTTC.